This T cell receptor (beta chain) was obtained from a study of T cells in Graves' hyperthyroidism and ophthalmopathy. Study-wide background: At initial diagnosis, before any treatment had begun, peripheral blood was obtained.

This clonotype showed up many times. The antigen is undetermined. Notes on the study in general: Appearing also in blood were most of the thyroid clonotypes expanded above 0.001.

The V end lost 5 bases, the J end lost 9 bases, and 17 bases lay between the germline ends. The CDR3 spans 14 residues. Aged 18 to 65, the patients had hyperthyroidism that was newly diagnosed and had lasted under 2 months. TCR beta CDR3 sequences were amplified from RNA transcripts. The HTBI primer set drove a first-round RT-PCR of the TCR CDR3. TCRdb called the multiplex PCR reads again in MiXCR, with one record for every CDR3 protein. Among about 200,000 distinct CDR3 sequences listed, 15% to 20% were seen once. Sequencing was done on a sample of blood. The genes are TRBV12-3 or TRBV12-4 and TRBJ1-5, with TRBD1 as a possible D gene (6 bases). The clonotype originates from a man aged 35 to 55 with Graves' hyperthyroidism. CDR3 loop: CASSTEGGGGPQHF. The CDR3 region has the DNA TGTGCCAGCAGTACAGAAGGGGGGGGGGGGCCCCAGCATTTT.